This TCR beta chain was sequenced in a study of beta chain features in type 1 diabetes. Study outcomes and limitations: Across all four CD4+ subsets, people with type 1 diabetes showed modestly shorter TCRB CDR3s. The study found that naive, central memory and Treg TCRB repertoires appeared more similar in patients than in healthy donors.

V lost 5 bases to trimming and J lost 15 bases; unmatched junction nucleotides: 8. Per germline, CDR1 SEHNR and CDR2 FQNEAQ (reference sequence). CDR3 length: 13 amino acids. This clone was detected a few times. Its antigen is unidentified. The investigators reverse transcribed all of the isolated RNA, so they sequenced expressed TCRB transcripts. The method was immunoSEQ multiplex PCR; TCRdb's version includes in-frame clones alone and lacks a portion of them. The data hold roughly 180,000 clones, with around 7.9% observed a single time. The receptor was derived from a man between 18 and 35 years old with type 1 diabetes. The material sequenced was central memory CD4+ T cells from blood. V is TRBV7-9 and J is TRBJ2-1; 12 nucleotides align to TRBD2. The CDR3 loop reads CASSPPRLAGVFF. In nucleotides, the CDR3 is TGTGCCAGCAGCCCGCCCCGACTAGCGGGAGTGTTCTTC. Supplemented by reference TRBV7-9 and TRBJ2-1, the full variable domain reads DTGVSQNPRHKITKRGQNVTFRCDPISEHNRLYWYRQTLGQGPEFLTYFQNEAQLEKSRLLSDRFSAERPKGSFSTLEIQRTEQGDSAMYLCASSPPRLAGVFFGPGTRLTVL.